This T cell receptor (beta chain) was identified during a study of radiation and T cells in renal cell carcinoma. Study outcomes and limitations: From baseline, blood top tumor clonotypes peaked at 2 weeks post-radiation.

Sample time point: baseline pretreatment blood. Indicated treatment: 15 Gy SBRT to primary tumor, nephrectomy 4 weeks later. Radiation-treated patients gave blood at baseline, week 2 and week 4. This renal cell carcinoma was of the clear cell type. Note on this clone: Its antigen is as yet unknown.

Sequenced by immunoSEQ multiplex PCR; TCRdb stores in-frame clones only, minus some. The sample yields about 140,000 clones, roughly 80% seen once. Trimming took 1 base from V and 1 from J, leaving 10 bases between them. CDR3 length: 14 amino acids. In germline, CDR1 is GTSNPN, CDR2 SVGIG (reference sequence). Sequencing used blood, obtained from a patient whose treatment included radiotherapy and nephrectomy. The V call is TRBV30, the J call TRBJ1-1, with D possibly TRBD1 on 6 matching bases. The clonotype was recovered from a woman aged 50 to 60 with renal cell carcinoma. The CDR3 DNA is TGTGCCTGGAGTGCGGGACATTCGAACACTGAAGCTTTCTTT. Residues: CAWSAGHSNTEAFF.